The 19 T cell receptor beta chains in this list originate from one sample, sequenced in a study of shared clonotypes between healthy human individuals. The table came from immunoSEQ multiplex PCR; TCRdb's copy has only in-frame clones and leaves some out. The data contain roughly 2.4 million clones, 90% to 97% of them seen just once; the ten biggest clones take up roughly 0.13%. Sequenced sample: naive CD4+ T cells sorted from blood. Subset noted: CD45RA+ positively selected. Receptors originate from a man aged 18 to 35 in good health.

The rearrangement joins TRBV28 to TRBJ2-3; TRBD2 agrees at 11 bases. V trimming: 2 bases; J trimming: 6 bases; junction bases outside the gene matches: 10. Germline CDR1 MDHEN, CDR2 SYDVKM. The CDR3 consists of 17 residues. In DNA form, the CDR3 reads TGTGCCAGCAGTTTAGCGCCACTAGCGGGGGCCGGGGATACGCAGTATTTT. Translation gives CASSLAPLAGAGDTQYF. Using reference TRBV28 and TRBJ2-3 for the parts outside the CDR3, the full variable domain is DVKVTQSSRYLVKRTGEKVFLECVQDMDHENMFWYRQDPGLGLRLIYFSYDVKMKEKGDIPEGYSVSREKKERFSLILESASTNQTSMYLCASSLAPLAGAGDTQYFGPGTRLTVL.

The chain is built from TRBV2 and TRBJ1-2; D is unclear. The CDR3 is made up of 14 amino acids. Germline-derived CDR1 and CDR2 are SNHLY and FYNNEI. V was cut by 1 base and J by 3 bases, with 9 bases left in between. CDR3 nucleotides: TGTGCCAGCAGTGAAGAGGCCAGCTACTATGGCTACACCTTC. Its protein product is CASSEEASYYGYTF.

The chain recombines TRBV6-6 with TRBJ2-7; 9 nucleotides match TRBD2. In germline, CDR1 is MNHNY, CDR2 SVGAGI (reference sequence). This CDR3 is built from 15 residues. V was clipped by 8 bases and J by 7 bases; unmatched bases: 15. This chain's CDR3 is CASVGGGGRAREQYF. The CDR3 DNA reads TGTGCCAGCGTCGGAGGTGGCGGGAGGGCGAGGGAGCAGTACTTC.

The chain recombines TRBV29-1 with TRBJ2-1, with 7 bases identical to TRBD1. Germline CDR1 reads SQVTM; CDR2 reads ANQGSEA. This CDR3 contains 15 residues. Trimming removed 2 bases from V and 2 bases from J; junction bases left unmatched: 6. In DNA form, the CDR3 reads TGCAGCGTTGAATGGGCGACAGGGCCCTACAATGAGCAGTTCTTC. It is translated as CSVEWATGPYNEQFF.

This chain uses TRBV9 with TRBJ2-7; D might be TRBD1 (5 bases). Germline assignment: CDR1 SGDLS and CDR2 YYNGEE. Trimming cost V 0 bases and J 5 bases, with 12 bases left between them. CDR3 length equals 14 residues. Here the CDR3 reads CASSVARVRNEQYF. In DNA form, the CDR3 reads TGTGCCAGCAGCGTAGCCAGGGTTCGGAACGAGCAGTACTTC.

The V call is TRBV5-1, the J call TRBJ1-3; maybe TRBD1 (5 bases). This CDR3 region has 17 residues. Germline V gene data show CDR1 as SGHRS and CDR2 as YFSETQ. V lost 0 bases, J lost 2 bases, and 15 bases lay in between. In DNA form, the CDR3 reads TGCGCCAGCAGCTTGGGTCGGGACCTACCCCCTGGAAACACCATATATTTT. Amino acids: CASSLGRDLPPGNTIYF.

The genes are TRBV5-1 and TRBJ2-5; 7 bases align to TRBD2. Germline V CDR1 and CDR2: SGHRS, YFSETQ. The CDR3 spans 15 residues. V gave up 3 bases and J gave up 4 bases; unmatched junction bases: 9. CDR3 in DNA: TGCGCCAGCAGCTCGACCAGGACTAGGGGAGAGACCCAGTACTTC. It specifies CASSSTRTRGETQYF.

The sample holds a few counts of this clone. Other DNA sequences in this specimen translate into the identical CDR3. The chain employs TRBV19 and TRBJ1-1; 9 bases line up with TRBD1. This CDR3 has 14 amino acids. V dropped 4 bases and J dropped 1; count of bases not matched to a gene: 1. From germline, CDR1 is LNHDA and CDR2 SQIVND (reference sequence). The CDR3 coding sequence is TGTGCCAGTAGTACACAGGGGGCGAACACTGAAGCTTTCTTT. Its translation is CASSTQGANTEAFF. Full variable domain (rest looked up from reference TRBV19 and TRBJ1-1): DGGITQSPKYLFRKEGQNVTLSCEQNLNHDAMYWYRQDPGQGLRLIYYSQIVNDFQKGDIAEGYSVSREKKESFPLTVTSAQKNPTAFYLCASSTQGANTEAFFGQGTRLTVV.

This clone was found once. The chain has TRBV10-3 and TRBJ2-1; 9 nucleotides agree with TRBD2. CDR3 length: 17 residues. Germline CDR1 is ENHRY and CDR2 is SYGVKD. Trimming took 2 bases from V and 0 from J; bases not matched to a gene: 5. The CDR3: CAISERLAGFSYNEQFF. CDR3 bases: TGTGCCATCAGTGAGAGGCTAGCGGGATTCTCCTACAATGAGCAGTTCTTC.

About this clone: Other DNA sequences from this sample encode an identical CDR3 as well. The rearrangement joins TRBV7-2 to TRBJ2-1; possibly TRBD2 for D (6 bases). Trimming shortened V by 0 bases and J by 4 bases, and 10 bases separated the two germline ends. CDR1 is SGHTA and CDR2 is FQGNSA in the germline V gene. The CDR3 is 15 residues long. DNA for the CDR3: TGTGCCAGCAGCTTAGCCGGGGGACGTTACAATGAGCAGTTCTTC. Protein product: CASSLAGGRYNEQFF.

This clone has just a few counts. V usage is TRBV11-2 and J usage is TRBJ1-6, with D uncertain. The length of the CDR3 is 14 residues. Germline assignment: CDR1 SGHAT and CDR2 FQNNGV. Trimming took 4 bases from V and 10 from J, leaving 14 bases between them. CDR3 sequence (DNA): TGTGCCAGCAGCTCGGCCTACCCCCGGTCACCCCTCCACTTT. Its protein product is CASSSAYPRSPLHF.

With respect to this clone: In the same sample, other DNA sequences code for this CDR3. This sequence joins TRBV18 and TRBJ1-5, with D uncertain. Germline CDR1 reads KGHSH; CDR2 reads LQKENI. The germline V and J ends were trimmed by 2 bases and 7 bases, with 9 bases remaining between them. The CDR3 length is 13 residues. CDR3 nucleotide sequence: TGTGCCAGCTCACCAGGGTTGGGCCAGCCCCAGCATTTT. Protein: CASSPGLGQPQHF.

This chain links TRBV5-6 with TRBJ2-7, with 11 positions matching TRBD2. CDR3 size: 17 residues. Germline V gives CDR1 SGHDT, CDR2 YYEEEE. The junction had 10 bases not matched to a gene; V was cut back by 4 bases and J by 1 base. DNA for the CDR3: TGTGCCAGCAGCAAACAGCCCCTAGCGGGGGGTTCCTACGAGCAGTACTTC. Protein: CASSKQPLAGGSYEQYF.

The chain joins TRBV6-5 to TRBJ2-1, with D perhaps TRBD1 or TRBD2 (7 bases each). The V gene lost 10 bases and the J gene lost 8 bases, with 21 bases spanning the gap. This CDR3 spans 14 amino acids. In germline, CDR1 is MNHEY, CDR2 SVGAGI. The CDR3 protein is CATKRTRQGDEQFF. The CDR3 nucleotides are TGTGCCACGAAACGGACTAGACAGGGCGATGAGCAGTTCTTC.

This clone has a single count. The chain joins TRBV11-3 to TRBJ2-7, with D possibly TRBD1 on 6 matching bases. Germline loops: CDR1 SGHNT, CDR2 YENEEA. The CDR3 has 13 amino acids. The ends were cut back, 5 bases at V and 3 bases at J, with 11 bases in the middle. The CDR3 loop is CASSRTEGYEQYF. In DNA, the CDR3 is TGTGCCAGCAGCCGGACAGAGGGCTACGAGCAGTACTTC.

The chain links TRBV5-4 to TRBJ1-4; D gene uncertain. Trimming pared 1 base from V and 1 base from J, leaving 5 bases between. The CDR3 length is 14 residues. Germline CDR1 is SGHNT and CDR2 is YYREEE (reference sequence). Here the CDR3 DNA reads TGTGCCAGCAGCTTGCTGGGAACTAATGAAAAACTGTTTTTT. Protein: CASSLLGTNEKLFF.

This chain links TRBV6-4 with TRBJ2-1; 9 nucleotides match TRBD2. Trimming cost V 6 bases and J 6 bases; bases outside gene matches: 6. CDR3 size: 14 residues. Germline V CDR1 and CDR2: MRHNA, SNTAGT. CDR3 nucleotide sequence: TGTGCCAGCAGCCCGGGACTAGCTGTCAATGAGCAGTTCTTC. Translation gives CASSPGLAVNEQFF.

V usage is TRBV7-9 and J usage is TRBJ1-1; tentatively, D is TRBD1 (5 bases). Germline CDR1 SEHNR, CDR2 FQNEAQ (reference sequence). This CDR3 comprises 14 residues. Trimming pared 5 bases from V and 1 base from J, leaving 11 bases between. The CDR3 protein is CASSPQQENTEAFF. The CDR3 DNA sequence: TGTGCCAGCAGCCCCCAACAGGAGAACACTGAAGCTTTCTTT.

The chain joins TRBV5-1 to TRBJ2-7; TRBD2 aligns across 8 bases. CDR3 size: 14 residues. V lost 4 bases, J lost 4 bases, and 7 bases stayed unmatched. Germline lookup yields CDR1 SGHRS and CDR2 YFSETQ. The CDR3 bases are TGCGCCAGCAGCAACGGACTAGCTGGATACGAGCAGTACTTC. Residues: CASSNGLAGYEQYF.